The 31 T cell receptor beta chains below were found in one sample sequenced in a study of a mutant IDH1 vaccine in newly diagnosed glioma. The antigens for these receptors are not known. Time point described: week 23, last vaccination. Each vaccine dose was 300 ug of mutant IDH1 20-mer peptide, with topical imiquimod. The data were produced by immunoSEQ multiplex PCR, yet TCRdb's version contains in-frame clones alone and is incomplete. The data hold just over 80,000 clones, with 75% to 85% observed a single time. Sequences were derived from PBMCs, sampled from a glioma patient whose treatment included an IDH1 peptide vaccine. Receptor source: a man younger than 45 with glioma. Some clones in this sample may be carry-over from other donors' samples.

This clone was seen more than once but under ten times. The rearrangement links TRBV2 to TRBJ2-7; 7 bases are shared with TRBD2. This CDR3 comprises 13 residues. With V trimmed by 8 bases and J by 6 bases, 10 bases remained unmatched. Germline CDR1 reads SNHLY; CDR2 reads FYNNEI. CDR3 DNA sequence: TGTGCCAGCGAGCGGGATCCTTTGGGCGAGCAGTACTTC. This translates into CASERDPLGEQYF.

The gene calls are TRBV7-2 and TRBJ2-5; D gene ambiguous. CDR3 length: 13 amino acids. Germline lookup yields CDR1 SGHTA and CDR2 FQGNSA. Trimming stripped 5 bases from V and 4 bases from J, with 11 bases between. The CDR3 nucleotides are TGTGCCAGCAGCCCGGGTTCTGGAGAGACCCAGTACTTC. This translates into CASSPGSGETQYF. The variable domain in full, completed from reference TRBV7-2 and TRBJ2-5, reads GAGVSQSPSNKVTEKGKDVELRCDPISGHTALYWYRQSLGQGLEFLIYFQGNSAPDKSGLPSDRFSAERTGGSVSTLTIQRTQQEDSAVYLCASSPGSGETQYFGPGTRLLVL.

The V gene is TRBV5-4, the J gene TRBJ1-1, with D unclear. The V gene lost 2 bases and the J gene lost 1 base, with 3 bases spanning the gap. CDR3 length equals 12 residues. In germline, CDR1 is SGHNT, CDR2 YYREEE (reference sequence). The CDR3 is CASSFRNTEAFF. The CDR3 coding sequence is TGTGCCAGCAGCTTTAGGAACACTGAAGCTTTCTTT.

The chain combines TRBV5-4 with TRBJ1-2; 8 bases map to TRBD1. This CDR3 has 15 amino acids. CDR1 SGHNT and CDR2 YYREEE come from the germline V gene (reference sequence). The junction had 6 bases not matched to a gene; V was cut back by 0 bases and J by 5 bases. CDR3 sequence: CASSLDGQGMYGYTF. The CDR3 nucleotides are TGTGCCAGCAGCTTGGACGGACAGGGCATGTATGGCTACACCTTC.

This clone was seen more than once but under ten times. The rearrangement links TRBV2 to TRBJ2-7; D is perhaps TRBD1 or TRBD2 (5 bases each). From germline, CDR1 is SNHLY and CDR2 FYNNEI. The germline V and J ends were trimmed by 4 bases and 0 bases, with 7 bases remaining between them. This CDR3 is built from 13 residues. The CDR3 is CASSGGSSYEQYF. In DNA, the CDR3 is TGTGCCAGCAGTGGGGGGTCCTCCTACGAGCAGTACTTC.

The V and J genes are TRBV11-2 and TRBJ1-5; D perhaps matches TRBD1 (5 bases). The CDR3 extends over 15 amino acids. Trimming took 4 bases from V and 7 from J, leaving 17 bases between them. Germline CDR1 is SGHAT and CDR2 is FQNNGV. CDR3 bases: TGTGCCAGCAGCTCCGGGGCTACATTAAACCAGCCCCAGCATTTT. Translation: CASSSGATLNQPQHF.

This clone was detected a few times. The chain carries TRBV2 and TRBJ1-4; tentative D call: TRBD1 (6 bases). Germline V gives CDR1 SNHLY, CDR2 FYNNEI. This CDR3 spans 15 amino acids. The V end was cut by 5 bases, the J end by 6 bases, with 16 bases between. This chain's CDR3 is CASSFSGEEYEKLFF. Here the CDR3 DNA reads TGTGCCAGCAGTTTTTCAGGGGAGGAATATGAAAAACTGTTTTTT.

In its sample, this clone was seen a few times. The genes are TRBV4-2 and TRBJ1-1, with TRBD1 identical over 9 bases. Germline V gene data show CDR1 as LGHNA and CDR2 as YNFKEQ. With 2 bases clipped from V and 1 base from J, the junction kept 2 bases outside the gene matches. CDR3 length: 15 residues. For the CDR3, the DNA is TGTGCCAGCAGCCAAACAGGGGGCGCGAACACTGAAGCTTTCTTT. This translates into CASSQTGGANTEAFF.

This chain joins TRBV5-1 and TRBJ2-2; 14 bases are shared with TRBD2. The CDR3 sequence is 16 residues long. Germline values: CDR1 SGHRS, CDR2 YFSETQ. V dropped 4 bases and J dropped 3; count of bases not matched to a gene: 2. For the CDR3, the DNA is TGCGCCAGCAGCGTGGGACTAGCGGGAGACACCGGGGAGCTGTTTTTT. As protein: CASSVGLAGDTGELFF. The entire variable domain, with the rest obtained from reference TRBV5-1 and TRBJ2-2, is as follows: KAGVTQTPRYLIKTRGQQVTLSCSPISGHRSVSWYQQTPGQGLQFLFEYFSETQRNKGNFPGRFSGRQFSNSRSEMNVSTLELGDSALYLCASSVGLAGDTGELFFGEGSRLTVL.

A few counts support this clone. The CDR3: CASSKGLRDEKLFF. In DNA, the CDR3 is TGTGCCAGTAGCAAAGGTTTACGGGATGAAAAACTGTTTTTT. V usage is TRBV19 and J usage is TRBJ1-4, with D unclear. Germline CDR1 and CDR2: LNHDA and SQIVND (reference sequence). V lost 6 bases and J 6 bases, leaving 14 bases between the germline ends. There are 14 residues in the CDR3.

This rearrangement joins TRBV5-6 to TRBJ2-7, with no clear D. The CDR3 has 11 residues. Germline V gene lookup returns CDR1 SGHDT and CDR2 YYEEEE. V lost 1 base and J lost 7, with 6 bases in between. The CDR3 loop reads CASSLIGEQYF. The DNA of the CDR3 is TGTGCCAGCAGCTTGATCGGAGAGCAGTACTTC.

The V and J genes are TRBV18 and TRBJ2-7; D possibly corresponds to TRBD2 (5 bases). The V end lost 3 bases, the J end lost 1 base, and 16 bases lay between the germline ends. The germline V gene has CDR1 KGHSH and CDR2 LQKENI. The CDR3 spans 16 residues. CDR3 in amino acids: CASSPSRTVISYEQYF. The DNA of the CDR3 is TGTGCCAGCTCACCGTCAAGGACTGTAATTTCCTACGAGCAGTACTTC.

This clone was seen a few times. V gene TRBV5-5 combines with J gene TRBJ2-7, with TRBD1 identical over 9 bases. The CDR3 extends over 14 amino acids. The J segment lost 5 bases and the V segment lost 0 bases, leaving 3 bases of the junction unmatched. Germline CDR1 is SGHKS and CDR2 is YYEKEE (reference sequence). The CDR3 coding sequence is TGTGCCAGCAGCTTGGGAGGACAGGGGAACGAGCAGTACTTC. The encoded protein is CASSLGGQGNEQYF.

This chain joins TRBV7-6 and TRBJ2-1; D gene ambiguous. CDR1 and CDR2 from the germline V gene are SGHVS and FNYEAQ. This CDR3 comprises 14 residues. V shed 7 bases and J shed 4 bases, with 14 bases lying between them. CDR3 region: CASTRYPPYNEQFF. The CDR3 region has the DNA TGTGCCAGCACCCGGTACCCCCCTTACAATGAGCAGTTCTTC. The variable domain in full, with the rest retrieved from reference TRBV7-6 and TRBJ2-1, is GAGVSQSPRYKVTKRGQDVALRCDPISGHVSLYWYRQALGQGPEFLTYFNYEAQQDKSGLPNDRFSAERPEGSISTLTIQRTEQRDSAMYRCASTRYPPYNEQFFGPGTRLTVL.

CDR3 sequence: CASSQGGFRGNTEAFF. CDR3 coding DNA: TGCGCCAGCAGCCAAGGGGGATTCAGGGGGAACACTGAAGCTTTCTTT. The chain recombines TRBV4-1 with TRBJ1-1, with D possibly being TRBD1 (6 bases). Germline V gene data show CDR1 as MGHRA and CDR2 as YSYEKL. V lost 1 base and J lost 1, with 13 bases in between. CDR3 length: 16 residues.

The chain employs TRBV7-6 and TRBJ2-5, with D possibly called TRBD1 or TRBD2 (5 bases each). This CDR3 is 14 amino acids long. The V gene's germline CDR1 is SGHVS and CDR2 FNYEAQ. Trimming took off 3 bases at V and 5 bases at J, with 13 bases between the two ends. The CDR3 DNA sequence: TGTGCCAGCAGCTTGGGGACGGGACGGGAGACCCAGTACTTC. Amino acid sequence: CASSLGTGRETQYF.

This chain links TRBV6-1 with TRBJ1-6, with D possibly being TRBD1 (5 bases). The V and J ends lost 10 bases and 10 bases respectively, with 14 bases between them. Germline V gene data show CDR1 as MNHNS and CDR2 as SASEGT. The CDR3 is 12 amino acids. CDR3 in DNA: TGTGCCACTAGGGGTGCGGTATCACCCCTCCACTTT. Residues: CATRGAVSPLHF.

This chain links TRBV4-2 with TRBJ2-7; tentatively, D is TRBD1 (5 bases). The CDR3 consists of 15 residues. Germline assignment: CDR1 LGHNA and CDR2 YNFKEQ. V was cut by 0 bases and J by 7 bases, with 16 bases left in between. CDR3: CASSQDRETAWEQYF. The DNA of the CDR3 is TGTGCCAGCAGCCAAGACAGGGAAACCGCGTGGGAGCAGTACTTC.

The V and J genes are TRBV4-2 and TRBJ1-2; 7 bases align to TRBD1. CDR1 is LGHNA, CDR2 YNFKEQ, per germline. Trimming at V came to 3 bases and at J to 8 bases, leaving 15 bases not matched to a gene. This CDR3 region has 16 residues. As DNA, the CDR3 is TGTGCCAGCAGCCACGCCCCTGGAGCAGGGGGTGGCGGCTACACCTTC. Its translation is CASSHAPGAGGGGYTF.

For the CDR3, the DNA is TGTGCCAGCAGTTACGGAGGTCAGGGGATAGATACGCAGTATTTT. It codes for CASSYGGQGIDTQYF. This chain joins TRBV6-6 and TRBJ2-3, with a weak D call TRBD1 (6 bases). Between the trimmed V and J ends, which lost 2 bases and 5 bases, there was a span of 14 bases. This CDR3 is 15 amino acids long. Germline loops: CDR1 MNHNY, CDR2 SVGAGI (reference sequence).

V gene TRBV30 combines with J gene TRBJ2-5; D perhaps matches TRBD2 (5 bases). V was trimmed by 2 bases and J by 4 bases, leaving 11 bases between them. Germline loops: CDR1 GTSNPN, CDR2 SVGIG (reference sequence). This CDR3 comprises 13 residues. CDR3 sequence (DNA): TGTGCCTGGAGTCTAACTAGTAGAGAGACCCAGTACTTC. It yields the protein CAWSLTSRETQYF.

The rearrangement joins TRBV7-9 to TRBJ2-5; 15 positions match TRBD2. Trimming took 3 bases from V and 5 from J; bases not matched to a gene: 4. The CDR3 consists of 16 residues. Germline V gives CDR1 SEHNR, CDR2 FQNEAQ (reference sequence). CDR3 nucleotides: TGTGCCAGCAGCTTGTGGACTAGCGGGAGGGCGGAGACCCAGTACTTC. It translates to CASSLWTSGRAETQYF.

This clone was detected once. The chain couples TRBV4-3 to TRBJ2-3; the match to TRBD2 covers 8 bases. Trimming took 0 bases from V and 8 from J; bases not matched to a gene: 7. The CDR3 sequence is 15 residues long. The germline V gene has CDR1 LGHNA and CDR2 YSLEER. CDR3 DNA: TGCGCCAGCAGCCAAGAACTAGCGGTGCAAGTTACGCAGTATTTT. This translates into CASSQELAVQVTQYF.

This chain connects TRBV10-2 to TRBJ2-1, with 8 bases fitting TRBD2. This CDR3 is built from 13 residues. CDR1 and CDR2 from the germline V gene are WSHSY and SAAADI. The V and J ends lost 9 bases and 2 bases, in that order; junction bases with no gene match: 3. The CDR3 coding sequence is TGCGCCAGTTTTAGCGGGACCTACAATGAGCAGTTCTTC. This encodes CASFSGTYNEQFF.

In DNA form, the CDR3 reads TGTGCCAGGACCGGGAGGGTAGCTTCAGGGCAGTTCTTC. Protein: CARTGRVASGQFF. The J gene is TRBJ2-1, the V gene TRBV2, with 8 bases lining up with TRBD2. V was clipped by 9 bases and J by 12 bases; unmatched bases: 13. The CDR3 loop spans 13 amino acids. Germline CDR1 is SNHLY and CDR2 is FYNNEI.

V usage is TRBV6-5 and J usage is TRBJ2-2, with 8 positions matching TRBD2. The V and J ends lost 6 bases and 4 bases, in that order; junction bases with no gene match: 7. In germline, CDR1 is MNHEY, CDR2 SVGAGI. CDR3 length equals 15 residues. This chain's CDR3 is CASRDLGRGTGELFF. CDR3 nucleotide sequence: TGTGCCAGCAGGGACCTCGGGAGGGGCACCGGGGAGCTGTTTTTT.

The chain links TRBV7-6 to TRBJ1-1, with D unresolved. Per germline, CDR1 SGHVS and CDR2 FNYEAQ. The ends were cut back, 5 bases at V and 0 bases at J, with 16 bases in the middle. The length of the CDR3 is 16 residues. The CDR3 region has the DNA TGTGCCAGCAGCGCCCGGTCGCGGTGGATGAACACTGAAGCTTTCTTT. It encodes CASSARSRWMNTEAFF.

This clone was counted between two and nine times. The rearrangement joins TRBV10-1 to TRBJ1-1, with D possibly TRBD1 on 5 matching bases. CDR1 and CDR2 (germline): WNHNN, SYGVQD (reference sequence). This CDR3 comprises 14 residues. V lost 2 bases and J 6 bases, leaving 13 bases between the germline ends. Written as DNA, the CDR3 is TGCGCCAGCAGTGAGGGGGGGAAAACATCTGAAGCTTTCTTT. Translating it yields CASSEGGKTSEAFF.

The rearrangement joins TRBV5-1 to TRBJ2-3; 7 nucleotides match TRBD1. J gave up 3 bases and V 0 bases, and 7 bases lay outside the gene matches. This CDR3 has 16 amino acids. CDR1 and CDR2 from the germline V gene are SGHRS and YFSETQ. As DNA, the CDR3 is TGCGCCAGCAGCTTGGCCCACCCAGGGGGAACAGATACGCAGTATTTT. Translated, it gives CASSLAHPGGTDTQYF.

The J gene is TRBJ2-7, the V gene TRBV5-4; maybe TRBD2 (6 bases). Germline-derived CDR1 and CDR2 are SGHNT and YYREEE (reference sequence). V shed 3 bases and J shed 4 bases, with 14 bases lying between them. The CDR3 consists of 14 residues. This chain's CDR3 is CASSWGTGSYEQYF. The CDR3 region has the DNA TGTGCCAGCAGCTGGGGGACCGGGAGTTACGAGCAGTACTTC.

This chain links TRBV6-5 with TRBJ1-5, with 10 positions matching TRBD1. The V gene end was trimmed by 6 bases and the J gene end by 5 bases; junction bases not matched to a gene: 4. CDR3 length equals 14 residues. CDR1 and CDR2 (germline): MNHEY, SVGAGI. The CDR3 reads CASRPTGGDQPQHF. DNA of the CDR3: TGTGCCAGCAGACCGACAGGGGGCGATCAGCCCCAGCATTTT.